These 28 T cell receptor beta chains came from one sample sequenced in a study of graft-versus-host responses after intestinal transplantation. Tissue from the graft was processed to free its intraepithelial and lamina propria lymphocytes. The method was immunoSEQ multiplex PCR; TCRdb's version includes in-frame clones alone and lacks a portion of them. The sample has 20,000 or so clones; around 80% are singletons. The material was ileum tissue, obtained 12 days after intestinal transplant. These receptors came from a human patient who received an intestinal transplant, so some T cells may come from the graft donor.

The J gene is TRBJ2-7, the V gene TRBV5-4; TRBD2 aligns across 9 bases. Germline loops: CDR1 SGHNT, CDR2 YYREEE (reference sequence). The CDR3 consists of 15 residues. V dropped 7 bases and J dropped 0; count of bases not matched to a gene: 8. CDR3 nucleotide sequence: TGTGCCAGCGGCCATGGAGCGGGAGGCTCCTACGAGCAGTACTTC. Translating gives CASGHGAGGSYEQYF.

V usage is TRBV5-8 and J usage is TRBJ2-1, with a weak D call TRBD2 (5 bases). The CDR3 has 15 residues. Germline V lookup: CDR1 SGHTS, CDR2 YDEGEE. V was cut by 4 bases and J by 6 bases, with 17 bases left in between. The CDR3 DNA sequence: TGTGCCAGCAGCCGTACGGGGTTTTTCGGCAATGAGCAGTTCTTC. As protein: CASSRTGFFGNEQFF.

Within the sample, this clone is medium-sized. This chain connects TRBV27 to TRBJ2-2, with D unclear. V lost 2 bases and J 6 bases, leaving 7 bases between the germline ends. This CDR3 is 13 amino acids long. Germline assignment: CDR1 MNHEY and CDR2 SMNVEV (reference sequence). The CDR3 loop is CASSLTESGELFF. The DNA for the CDR3 is TGTGCCAGCAGTTTAACGGAGTCCGGGGAGCTGTTTTTT.

This chain links TRBV7-3 with TRBJ1-2; TRBD1 matches at 9 bases. This CDR3 comprises 14 residues. Germline CDR1 reads SGHTA; CDR2 reads FQGTGA. J gave up 7 bases and V 2 bases, and 5 bases lay outside the gene matches. The CDR3 loop reads CASSLDGTGSGYTF. CDR3 in DNA: TGTGCCAGCAGCTTAGATGGGACAGGGAGTGGCTACACCTTC.

This clone was seen once. DNA of the CDR3: TGTGCCAGCAGCCCACTATTTGGACACCCTAGCTATGGCTACACCTTC. Amino acids: CASSPLFGHPSYGYTF. The chain links TRBV7-9 to TRBJ1-2, with D possibly matching TRBD1 (5 bases). Germline-derived CDR1 and CDR2 are SEHNR and FQNEAQ (reference sequence). Trimming shortened V by 5 bases and J by 4 bases, and 20 bases separated the two germline ends. The CDR3 sequence is 16 residues long.

V is TRBV18 and J is TRBJ1-3, with unresolved D. CDR3 size: 13 residues. Trimming shortened V by 6 bases and J by 2 bases, and 8 bases separated the two germline ends. Germline V CDR1 and CDR2: KGHSH, LQKENI. The CDR3 region is CASSAGTGNTIYF. The DNA for the CDR3 is TGTGCCAGCTCTGCGGGGACTGGAAACACCATATATTTT.

This rearrangement joins TRBV6-5 to TRBJ1-4; D is uncertain. V was clipped by 6 bases and J by 0 bases, with 8 bases between them. The CDR3 length is 14 residues. The V gene's germline CDR1 is MNHEY and CDR2 SVGAGI. Here the CDR3 reads CASRRPATNEKLFF. CDR3 coding DNA: TGTGCCAGCAGGCGGCCAGCAACTAATGAAAAACTGTTTTTT.

The rearrangement uses TRBV11-2 and TRBJ2-7, with D uncertain. Germline V lookup: CDR1 SGHAT, CDR2 FQNNGV. This CDR3 has 12 residues. With 6 bases removed from V and 4 bases from J, the gap between germline ends came to 10 bases. CDR3: CASSILAYEQYF. CDR3 DNA: TGTGCCAGCAGTATACTCGCTTACGAGCAGTACTTC.

The chain uses TRBV9 and TRBJ2-3; 10 bases line up with TRBD1. The V gene's germline CDR1 is SGDLS and CDR2 YYNGEE. This CDR3 has 15 amino acids. V shed 3 bases and J 4 bases; nucleotides not matched to a gene: 5. CDR3 coding DNA: TGTGCCAGCAGCGGACAGGGGGCTTTATCAGATACGCAGTATTTT. It yields the protein CASSGQGALSDTQYF.

The chain couples TRBV6-6 to TRBJ2-2; 7 bases line up with TRBD1. The CDR3 spans 15 residues. The germline V gene encodes CDR1 MNHNY and CDR2 SVGAGI (reference sequence). With V trimmed by 6 bases and J by 7 bases, 11 bases remained unmatched. CDR3 amino acids: CASSGQAYHSGELFF. The CDR3 coding sequence is TGTGCCAGCAGCGGACAGGCCTATCATAGCGGGGAGCTGTTTTTT.

This chain connects TRBV18 to TRBJ2-2; maybe TRBD1 (5 bases). Germline assignment: CDR1 KGHSH and CDR2 LQKENI. Between the trimmed V and J ends, which lost 2 bases and 5 bases, there was a span of 6 bases. The CDR3 sequence is 13 residues long. This chain's CDR3 is CASSPRGTGELFF. DNA of the CDR3: TGTGCCAGCTCACCAAGGGGTACCGGGGAGCTGTTTTTT.

This sequence joins TRBV20-1 and TRBJ1-1; TRBD1 might be the D (5 bases). The CDR3 consists of 11 residues. The germline V gene has CDR1 DFQATT and CDR2 SNEGSKA (reference sequence). V lost 7 bases to trimming and J lost 5 bases, with 11 bases between them. CDR3: CSGPRGTEAFF. CDR3 DNA sequence: TGCAGTGGCCCACGGGGGACTGAAGCTTTCTTT.

The genes are TRBV28 and TRBJ2-5; D is perhaps TRBD2 (5 bases). The CDR3 is 14 residues long. Trimming stripped 11 bases from V and 1 base from J, with 17 bases between. The V gene's germline CDR1 is MDHEN and CDR2 SYDVKM. The CDR3 reads CAASESSTQETQYF. The DNA of the CDR3 is TGTGCCGCCTCCGAATCTAGCACCCAAGAGACCCAGTACTTC.

V is TRBV6-1 and J is TRBJ2-5; 10 nucleotides match TRBD2. Germline loops: CDR1 MNHNS, CDR2 SASEGT. V shed 7 bases, J shed 5 bases, and the junction held 10 bases outside the gene matches. The length of the CDR3 is 15 residues. The CDR3 sequence is CASKISGGTRETQYF. DNA for the CDR3: TGTGCCAGCAAGATTAGCGGGGGGACGAGGGAGACCCAGTACTTC.

The CDR3 DNA reads as TGTGCCAGCAGCCCTCCCACAGATACGCAGTATTTT. Its protein is CASSPPTDTQYF. This chain links TRBV9 with TRBJ2-3, with unresolved D. CDR3 size: 12 residues. Trimming took 4 bases from V and 2 from J, leaving 5 bases between them. Germline loops: CDR1 SGDLS, CDR2 YYNGEE.

This clone was observed a single time. The genes are TRBV18 and TRBJ1-5, with D possibly matching TRBD1 (5 bases). Trimming pared 6 bases from V and 7 bases from J, leaving 25 bases between. The germline V gene encodes CDR1 KGHSH and CDR2 LQKENI. This CDR3 comprises 17 residues. The CDR3 reads CASSLSPITGKDQPQHF. The CDR3 DNA follows: TGTGCCAGCTCCTTGTCCCCCATCACAGGAAAGGACCAGCCCCAGCATTTT.

V and J are TRBV7-8 and TRBJ2-3, with TRBD2 as a possible D gene (7 bases). V lost 5 bases, J lost 6 bases, and 21 bases lay in between. Per the germline V gene, CDR1 is SGHVS and CDR2 is FQNEAQ. This CDR3 is 16 amino acids long. DNA of the CDR3: TGTGCCAGCAGCCGATCCCCGGGGGGCCGGGGGGATACGCAGTATTTT. Residues: CASSRSPGGRGDTQYF. Filled out from reference TRBV7-8 and TRBJ2-3, the complete variable domain reads GAGVSQSPRYKVAKRGQDVALRCDPISGHVSLFWYQQALGQGPEFLTYFQNEAQLDKSGLPSDRFFAERPEGSVSTLKIQRTQQEDSAVYLCASSRSPGGRGDTQYFGPGTRLTVL.

The CDR3 here is CSHPQREGAYEQYF. The CDR3 DNA follows: TGCAGCCACCCTCAGCGGGAGGGCGCCTACGAGCAGTACTTC. V usage is TRBV29-1 and J usage is TRBJ2-7; 10 positions agree with TRBD2. V gave up 8 bases and J gave up 2 bases; unmatched junction bases: 9. This CDR3 is built from 14 residues. The germline V gene has CDR1 SQVTM and CDR2 ANQGSEA.

The chain links TRBV5-1 to TRBJ2-5, with D possibly being TRBD1 (6 bases). This CDR3 spans 13 amino acids. Trimming shortened V by 6 bases and J by 4 bases, and 13 bases separated the two germline ends. The germline CDR1 and CDR2 sequences are SGHRS and YFSETQ. In nucleotides, the CDR3 is TGCGCCAGCACTCAGGGGATGGGAGAGACCCAGTACTTC. Translation gives CASTQGMGETQYF.

J is TRBJ1-5 and V is TRBV4-3, with TRBD1 matching over 7 bases. This CDR3 comprises 15 residues. V shed 0 bases and J 5 bases; nucleotides not matched to a gene: 4. Germline values: CDR1 LGHNA, CDR2 YSLEER. CDR3 residues: CASSQEDRADQPQHF. The CDR3 DNA reads TGCGCCAGCAGCCAAGAAGACAGGGCCGATCAGCCCCAGCATTTT.

The chain combines TRBV10-1 with TRBJ1-1; 7 bases match TRBD1. Per germline, CDR1 WNHNN and CDR2 SYGVQD (reference sequence). V lost 3 bases to trimming and J lost 6 bases; unmatched junction nucleotides: 7. CDR3 length: 14 residues. CDR3 coding DNA: TGCGCCAGCAGTGAATCAGACAGGGTCGCTGAAGCTTTCTTT. Residues: CASSESDRVAEAFF.

The V call is TRBV11-1, the J call TRBJ2-3, with TRBD2 identical over 9 bases. The V gene's germline CDR1 is SGHAT and CDR2 FQDESV (reference sequence). Trimming removed 3 bases from V and 2 bases from J; junction bases left unmatched: 9. This CDR3 is 17 amino acids long. As DNA, the CDR3 is TGTGCCAGCAGCTTCTTAGCGGGACTAGCAACCACAGATACGCAGTATTTT. It codes for CASSFLAGLATTDTQYF.

This chain connects TRBV7-9 to TRBJ1-3; D ambiguous. V was trimmed by 5 bases and J by 3 bases, leaving 20 bases between them. Germline loops: CDR1 SEHNR, CDR2 FQNEAQ (reference sequence). The CDR3 has 17 residues. The CDR3 loop reads CASSARRFEEDGNTIYF. The DNA for the CDR3 is TGTGCCAGCAGCGCCAGACGGTTTGAGGAGGATGGAAACACCATATATTTT.

V usage is TRBV28 and J usage is TRBJ2-1; 14 positions agree with TRBD2. CDR1 is MDHEN and CDR2 is SYDVKM in the germline V gene. The ends lost 6 bases at V and 8 bases at J; junction bases unmatched: 15. CDR3 size: 18 residues. CDR3 region: CASSLPGTSGSVYDEQFF. CDR3 in DNA: TGTGCCAGCAGCCTCCCCGGGACTAGCGGGAGCGTATACGATGAGCAGTTCTTC.

The V and J genes are TRBV19 and TRBJ1-5, with 10 positions matching TRBD1. CDR1 and CDR2 (germline): LNHDA, SQIVND (reference sequence). V shed 4 bases, J shed 1 base, and the junction held 4 bases outside the gene matches. This CDR3 is built from 16 residues. The CDR3 is CASSTPTGGSNQPQHF. CDR3 coding DNA: TGTGCCAGTAGTACCCCGACAGGGGGCAGCAATCAGCCCCAGCATTTT. The entire variable domain, with the rest obtained from reference TRBV19 and TRBJ1-5, is as follows: DGGITQSPKYLFRKEGQNVTLSCEQNLNHDAMYWYRQDPGQGLRLIYYSQIVNDFQKGDIAEGYSVSREKKESFPLTVTSAQKNPTAFYLCASSTPTGGSNQPQHFGDGTRLSIL.

The chain couples TRBV7-9 to TRBJ1-2, with 9 positions matching TRBD1. Unmatched junction bases numbered 9, after V lost 5 bases and J lost 8 bases. This CDR3 has 14 amino acids. The V gene's germline CDR1 is SEHNR and CDR2 FQNEAQ (reference sequence). The CDR3 loop reads CASSTIGQGRGYTF. CDR3 in DNA: TGTGCCAGCAGCACCATAGGACAGGGGCGCGGCTACACCTTC.

The gene calls are TRBV5-6 and TRBJ2-2; D is ambiguous. Germline-derived CDR1 and CDR2 are SGHDT and YYEEEE. The CDR3 contains 14 residues. The ends were cut back, 3 bases at V and 6 bases at J, with 12 bases in the middle. For the CDR3, the DNA is TGTGCCAGCAGCTGGAACCTAGTGGCCGGGGAGCTGTTTTTT. Amino acid sequence: CASSWNLVAGELFF.

This clone appeared a single time. V gene TRBV7-8 combines with J gene TRBJ1-2; tentatively, D is TRBD1 (5 bases). CDR1 is SGHVS and CDR2 is FQNEAQ in the germline V gene. With 5 bases removed from V and 7 bases from J, the gap between germline ends came to 11 bases. This CDR3 contains 12 residues. The CDR3: CASSGGVPGYTF. CDR3 DNA: TGTGCCAGCAGCGGAGGGGTTCCTGGCTACACCTTC.